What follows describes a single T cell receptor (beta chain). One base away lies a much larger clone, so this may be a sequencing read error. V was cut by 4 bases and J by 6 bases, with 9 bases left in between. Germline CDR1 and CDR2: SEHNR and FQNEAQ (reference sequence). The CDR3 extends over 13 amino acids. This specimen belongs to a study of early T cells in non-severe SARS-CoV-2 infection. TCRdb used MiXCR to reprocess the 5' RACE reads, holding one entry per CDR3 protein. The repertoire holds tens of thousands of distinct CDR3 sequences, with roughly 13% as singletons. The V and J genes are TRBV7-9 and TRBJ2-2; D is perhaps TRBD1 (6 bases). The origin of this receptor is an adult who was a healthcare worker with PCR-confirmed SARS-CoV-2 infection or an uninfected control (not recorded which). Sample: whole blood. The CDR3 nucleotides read TGTGCCAGCAGCTACAGGGACCCCGGGGAGCTGTTTTTT. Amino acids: CASSYRDPGELFF.